These T cell receptor beta chains were read from a single sample in a study of immune heterogeneity within non-small cell lung tumors. TCRdb independently ran MiXCR on the multiplex PCR reads; one entry per CDR3 protein. The sample lists more than 9,000 distinct CDR3 sequences, more than 25% seen once, with approximately 8.7% in the top ten. The sequencing sample was made of lung tumor tissue. These TCRs come from a woman in her sixties with non-small cell lung cancer. Each CDR3 is given with its conserved first and last residue. A D gene is named only where the DNA matches it firmly. Only part of the rows carry a size: once, few, many, or a class if the clone is expanded.

d_call: -
v_call: TRBV19
clone_size: large
j_call: TRBJ2-1
cdr3_nt: TGTGCCAGCAGTCCGGGGGTGTATGAGCAGTTCTTC
cdr3_aa: CASSPGVYEQFF

d_call: -
v_call: TRBV6-1
clone_size: -
j_call: TRBJ1-2
cdr3_nt: TGTGCCAGCAGTGATTTCGCCCCCTCTAACTATGGCTACACCTTC
cdr3_aa: CASSDFAPSNYGYTF

d_call: -
v_call: TRBV7-9
clone_size: -
j_call: TRBJ1-1
cdr3_nt: TGTGCCAGCAGCGCCCCCACAGGGTCTAACACTGAAGCTTTCTTT
cdr3_aa: CASSAPTGSNTEAFF

d_call: -
v_call: TRBV28
clone_size: -
j_call: TRBJ1-6
cdr3_nt: TGTGCCAGTCTCTGTCTTAATTCACCCCTCCACTTT
cdr3_aa: CASLCLNSPLHF

d_call: -
v_call: TRBV28
clone_size: few
j_call: TRBJ2-4
cdr3_nt: TGTGCCAGCAGTTTGCTTGTAGCCAAAAACATTCAGTACTTC
cdr3_aa: CASSLLVAKNIQYF

d_call: TRBD2
v_call: TRBV27
clone_size: -
j_call: TRBJ2-1
cdr3_nt: TGTGCCAGCAGTTTATCAAGGGGAGGGCTCAATGAGCAGTTCTTC
cdr3_aa: CASSLSRGGLNEQFF

d_call: TRBD2
v_call: TRBV4-1
clone_size: medium-sized
j_call: TRBJ2-7
cdr3_nt: TGCGCCAGCAGCCAGGAAAGAGAGGGACTAGCGGGCCAGAGCTTCGGGCAGTACTTC
cdr3_aa: CASSQEREGLAGQSFGQYF

d_call: -
v_call: TRBV6-2/TRBV6-3
clone_size: many
j_call: TRBJ2-2
cdr3_nt: TGTGCCAGCCGGGTCGTCGGGGAGCTGTTTTTT
cdr3_aa: CASRVVGELFF

d_call: TRBD2
v_call: TRBV7-8
clone_size: -
j_call: TRBJ2-7
cdr3_nt: TGTGCCAGCAGCTTGCCCCCGGGACTAGGTATGAACTACGAGCAGTACTTC
cdr3_aa: CASSLPPGLGMNYEQYF

d_call: -
v_call: TRBV7-2
clone_size: -
j_call: TRBJ1-3
cdr3_nt: TGTGCCAGCAGCTTAGACGCGGCGGCTGGAAACACCATATATTTT
cdr3_aa: CASSLDAAAGNTIYF

d_call: TRBD1
v_call: TRBV6-6
clone_size: many
j_call: TRBJ2-1
cdr3_nt: TGTGCCAGCAGTTACTCGGTCCAGGGGGCTTACAATGAGCAGTTCTTC
cdr3_aa: CASSYSVQGAYNEQFF

d_call: TRBD2
v_call: TRBV10-1
clone_size: medium-sized
j_call: TRBJ2-7
cdr3_nt: TGCGCCAGCAGTCCTGGACTAGCGGGAGGTGAGCAGTACTTC
cdr3_aa: CASSPGLAGGEQYF

d_call: -
v_call: TRBV2
clone_size: medium-sized
j_call: TRBJ1-2
cdr3_nt: TGTGCCAGCAGTGAAGTTCCCGGCAGGGGTGGTGATGGCTACACCTTC
cdr3_aa: CASSEVPGRGGDGYTF

d_call: -
v_call: TRBV28
clone_size: medium-sized
j_call: TRBJ1-1
cdr3_nt: TGTGCCAGCAGCTCTAATACGGGGCTTAGAGCTTTCTTT
cdr3_aa: CASSSNTGLRAFF

d_call: TRBD1
v_call: TRBV7-9
clone_size: many
j_call: TRBJ1-4
cdr3_nt: TGTGCCAGCAGCTTAACGGGACAGGGGGCGGAAAAACTGTTTTTT
cdr3_aa: CASSLTGQGAEKLFF

d_call: TRBD1
v_call: TRBV5-5
clone_size: -
j_call: TRBJ1-5
cdr3_nt: TGTGCCAGCAGCTACTGGGACAGTACTACAGATACGCAGCATTTT
cdr3_aa: CASSYWDSTTDTQHF

d_call: TRBD2
v_call: TRBV12-5
clone_size: many
j_call: TRBJ2-1
cdr3_nt: TGTGCTAGTGGTTTGGTACTAGCGCCCAGCTCCTACAATGAGCAGTTCTTC
cdr3_aa: CASGLVLAPSSYNEQFF

d_call: -
v_call: TRBV20-1
clone_size: many
j_call: TRBJ2-7
cdr3_nt: TGCAGTGCTAGAGATAACGAGCAGTACTTC
cdr3_aa: CSARDNEQYF

d_call: -
v_call: TRBV14
clone_size: many
j_call: TRBJ2-2
cdr3_nt: TGTGCCAGCAGCCAAGAAGACAGATCTTTCGGTGGCACCGGGGAGCTGTTTTTT
cdr3_aa: CASSQEDRSFGGTGELFF

d_call: -
v_call: TRBV30
clone_size: -
j_call: TRBJ2-1
cdr3_nt: TGTGCCTGGAGTCGCGCGGGGCCCCCCCAGTTCTTC
cdr3_aa: CAWSRAGPPQFF

d_call: -
v_call: TRBV6-5
clone_size: few
j_call: TRBJ1-3
cdr3_nt: TGTGCCAGCAGTTCGTCAATGGGAAACACCATATATTTT
cdr3_aa: CASSSSMGNTIYF

d_call: -
v_call: TRBV4-1
clone_size: -
j_call: TRBJ2-4
cdr3_nt: TGCGCCAGCAGCCAAGATGGAACCCGGGGGGCCAAAAACATTCAGTACTTC
cdr3_aa: CASSQDGTRGAKNIQYF

d_call: -
v_call: TRBV28
clone_size: many
j_call: TRBJ2-1
cdr3_nt: TGTGCCAGCAGGGGCCAGCGGTTGACCTACATTGAGCAGTTCTTC
cdr3_aa: CASRGQRLTYIEQFF

d_call: -
v_call: TRBV20-1
clone_size: many
j_call: TRBJ1-3
cdr3_nt: TGCAGTCCCCGGGGAAATGGAAACACCATATATTTT
cdr3_aa: CSPRGNGNTIYF

d_call: -
v_call: TRBV9
clone_size: many
j_call: TRBJ1-1
cdr3_nt: TGTGCCAGCAGCGTATTAATCCCAGGGAACACTGAAGCTTTCTTT
cdr3_aa: CASSVLIPGNTEAFF

d_call: -
v_call: TRBV6-1
clone_size: many
j_call: TRBJ1-1
cdr3_nt: TGTGCCAGCAGGCCCTTAGCCGGGAGCACTGAAGCTTTCTTT
cdr3_aa: CASRPLAGSTEAFF

d_call: TRBD1
v_call: TRBV19
clone_size: medium-sized
j_call: TRBJ2-7
cdr3_nt: TGTGCCAGTAGTATAACGACAGGGGGCGGGTACGAGCAGTACTTC
cdr3_aa: CASSITTGGGYEQYF

d_call: -
v_call: TRBV19
clone_size: medium-sized
j_call: TRBJ1-1
cdr3_nt: TGTGCCAGTAGTATTTACGGGGGCGCGGACACTGAAGCTTTCTTT
cdr3_aa: CASSIYGGADTEAFF

d_call: -
v_call: TRBV4-2
clone_size: medium-sized
j_call: TRBJ2-7
cdr3_nt: TGTGCCAGCAGCCAAGGTGGACAGACCTACGAGCAGTACTTC
cdr3_aa: CASSQGGQTYEQYF

d_call: -
v_call: TRBV20-1
clone_size: medium-sized
j_call: TRBJ2-2
cdr3_nt: TGCAGTGCTAGAGATCGAGGCCCCGGGGAGCTGTTTTTT
cdr3_aa: CSARDRGPGELFF

d_call: TRBD1
v_call: TRBV27
clone_size: -
j_call: TRBJ1-2
cdr3_nt: TGTGCCAGCAGTTTAGGGCAGGGGGAGCACAATGGCTACACCTTC
cdr3_aa: CASSLGQGEHNGYTF

d_call: -
v_call: TRBV5-1
clone_size: many
j_call: TRBJ1-4
cdr3_nt: TGCGCCAGCAGCTTGGCAACTAGGCCTGGAGGCGTCGAAAAACTGTTTTTT
cdr3_aa: CASSLATRPGGVEKLFF

d_call: TRBD1
v_call: TRBV5-1
clone_size: medium-sized
j_call: TRBJ1-1
cdr3_nt: TGCGCCAGCAGGACTAACAGGGGCGAAGACACTGAAGCTTTCTTT
cdr3_aa: CASRTNRGEDTEAFF

d_call: -
v_call: TRBV7-9
clone_size: -
j_call: TRBJ2-2
cdr3_nt: TGTGCCAGCAGCTTAGCGCTTGTGGGGCGCACCGGGGAGCTGTTTTTT
cdr3_aa: CASSLALVGRTGELFF

d_call: -
v_call: TRBV18
clone_size: many
j_call: TRBJ1-1
cdr3_nt: TGTGCCAGCTCACCTGCCCACAGGCAGAACACTGAAGCTTTCTTT
cdr3_aa: CASSPAHRQNTEAFF

d_call: TRBD1
v_call: TRBV10-3
clone_size: -
j_call: TRBJ1-5
cdr3_nt: TGTGCCATCGGGACAGGGGATAGCAATCAGCCCCAGCATTTT
cdr3_aa: CAIGTGDSNQPQHF

d_call: -
v_call: TRBV2
clone_size: medium-sized
j_call: TRBJ2-7
cdr3_nt: TGTGCCAGCAGTGGGATGGCAGGGGATTCCGAGCAGTACTTC
cdr3_aa: CASSGMAGDSEQYF

d_call: -
v_call: TRBV9
clone_size: -
j_call: TRBJ2-7
cdr3_nt: TGTGCCAGCAGCGGGTCACGGCAGGGATCCTACGAGCAGTACTTC
cdr3_aa: CASSGSRQGSYEQYF

d_call: -
v_call: TRBV12-5
clone_size: medium-sized
j_call: TRBJ2-2
cdr3_nt: TGTGCTAGTGGTTTGGTATCGACCACCGGGGAGCTGTTTTTT
cdr3_aa: CASGLVSTTGELFF

d_call: -
v_call: TRBV7-3
clone_size: -
j_call: TRBJ2-1
cdr3_nt: TGTGCCAGCAGCTTACAGCCAAGGGACGAGCAGTTCTTC
cdr3_aa: CASSLQPRDEQFF